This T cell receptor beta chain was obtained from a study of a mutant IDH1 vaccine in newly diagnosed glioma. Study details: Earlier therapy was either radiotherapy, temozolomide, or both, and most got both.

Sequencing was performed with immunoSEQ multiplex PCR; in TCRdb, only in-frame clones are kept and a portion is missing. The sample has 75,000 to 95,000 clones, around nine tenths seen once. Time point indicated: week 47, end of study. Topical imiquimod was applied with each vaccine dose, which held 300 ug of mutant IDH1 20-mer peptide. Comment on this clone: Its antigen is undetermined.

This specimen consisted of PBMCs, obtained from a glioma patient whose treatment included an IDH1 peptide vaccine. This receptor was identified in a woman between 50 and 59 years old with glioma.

CDR3 coding DNA: TGTGCCAGCAGCGTTGGGACAGGTACTGAAAAACTGTTTTTT. This sequence encodes CASSVGTGTEKLFF. This sequence joins TRBV9 and TRBJ1-4; 8 bases align to TRBD1. The CDR3 is made up of 14 amino acids. The junction had 4 bases not matched to a gene; V was cut back by 2 bases and J by 7 bases. From germline, CDR1 is SGDLS and CDR2 YYNGEE.